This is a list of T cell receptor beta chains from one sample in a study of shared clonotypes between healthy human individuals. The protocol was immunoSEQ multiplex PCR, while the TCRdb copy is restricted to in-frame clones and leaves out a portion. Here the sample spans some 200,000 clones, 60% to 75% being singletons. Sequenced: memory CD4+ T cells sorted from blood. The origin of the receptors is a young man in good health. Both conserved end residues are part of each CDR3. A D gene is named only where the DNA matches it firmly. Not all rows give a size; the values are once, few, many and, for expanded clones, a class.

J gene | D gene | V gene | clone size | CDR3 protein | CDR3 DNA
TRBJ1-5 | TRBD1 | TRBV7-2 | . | CASSLAGQGIGQPQHF | TGTGCCAGCAGCTTAGCCGGACAGGGAATAGGGCAGCCCCAGCATTTT
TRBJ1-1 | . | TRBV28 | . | CASSSSGTEAFF | TGTGCCAGCAGCTCTTCGGGAACTGAAGCTTTCTTT
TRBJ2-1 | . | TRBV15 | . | CATSRELQGNSRSYNEQFF | TGTGCCACCAGCAGAGAATTACAGGGAAACTCCCGGTCCTACAATGAGCAGTTCTTC
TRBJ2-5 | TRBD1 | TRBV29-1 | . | CSVEDGQGAKTQYF | TGCAGCGTTGAAGACGGACAGGGGGCGAAGACCCAGTACTTC
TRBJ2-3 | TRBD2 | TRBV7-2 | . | CASSLTLAGADTQYF | TGTGCCAGCAGTTTAACACTAGCGGGAGCGGATACGCAGTATTTT
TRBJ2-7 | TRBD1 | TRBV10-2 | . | CATTPQGARSEQYF | TGCGCCACCACCCCACAGGGGGCGCGTAGCGAGCAGTACTTC
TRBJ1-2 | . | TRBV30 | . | CAWSVSRSANYGYTF | TGTGCCTGGAGTGTAAGCCGATCCGCTAACTATGGCTACACCTTC
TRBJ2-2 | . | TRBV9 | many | CASSVGPSTGELFF | TGTGCCAGCAGCGTAGGGCCCAGCACCGGGGAGCTGTTTTTT
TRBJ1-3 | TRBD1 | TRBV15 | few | CATSRGRQGSPGNTIYF | TGTGCCACCAGCAGAGGGCGACAGGGGTCCCCTGGAAACACCATATATTTT
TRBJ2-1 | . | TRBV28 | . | CASSRTTRDYNEQFF | TGTGCCAGCAGCCGTACAACTAGGGACTACAATGAGCAGTTCTTC
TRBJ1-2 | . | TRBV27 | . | CASSLRATIGYGYTF | TGTGCCAGCAGCCTGAGGGCAACGATTGGCTATGGCTACACCTTC
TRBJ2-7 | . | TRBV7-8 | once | CASSLGAGQEQYF | TGTGCCAGCAGCTTAGGAGCCGGACAGGAGCAGTACTTC
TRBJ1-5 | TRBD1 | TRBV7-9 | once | CASSPSPRRTGFLEPQHF | TGTGCCAGCAGCCCCTCCCCCCGACGGACAGGCTTTTTGGAGCCCCAGCATTTT
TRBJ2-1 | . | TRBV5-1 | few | CASSLGRGDNEQFF | TGCGCCAGCAGCTTGGGGCGGGGAGACAATGAGCAGTTCTTC
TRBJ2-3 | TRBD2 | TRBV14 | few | CASSLSGADTQYF | TGTGCCAGCAGCCTAAGCGGGGCAGATACGCAGTATTTT
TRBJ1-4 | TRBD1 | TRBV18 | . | CASSPGQGSEKLFF | TGTGCCAGCTCACCGGGACAGGGGAGTGAAAAACTGTTTTTT
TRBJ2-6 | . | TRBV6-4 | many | CASSESSGANVLTF | TGTGCCAGCAGTGAGAGCTCTGGGGCCAACGTCCTGACTTTC
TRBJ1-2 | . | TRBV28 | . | CASSRFSQGGSGYGYTF | TGTGCCAGCAGTCGATTCTCCCAGGGAGGGAGTGGCTATGGCTACACCTTC
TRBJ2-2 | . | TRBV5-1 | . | CASSPSSVAPGELFF | TGCGCCAGCAGCCCCTCGTCAGTGGCCCCCGGGGAGCTGTTTTTT
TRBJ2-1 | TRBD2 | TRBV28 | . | CASSWAGVGNEQFF | TGTGCCAGCAGTTGGGCGGGGGTTGGGAATGAGCAGTTCTTC
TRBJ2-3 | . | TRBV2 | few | CASSVEDTQYF | TGTGCCAGCAGTGTGGAAGATACGCAGTATTTT
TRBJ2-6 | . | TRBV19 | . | CASSFRAGANVLTF | TGTGCCAGTAGTTTCAGGGCCGGGGCCAACGTCCTGACTTTC
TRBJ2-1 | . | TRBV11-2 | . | CASSSIRSGTFNEQFF | TGTGCCAGCAGCTCCATTAGATCCGGGACCTTCAATGAGCAGTTCTTC
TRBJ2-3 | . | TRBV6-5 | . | CASSLQTGTDTQYF | TGTGCCAGCAGTTTACAGACAGGCACAGATACGCAGTATTTT
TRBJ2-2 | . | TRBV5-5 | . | CASSSQTRVNTGELFF | TGTGCCAGCAGCTCACAGACCAGGGTAAACACCGGGGAGCTGTTTTTT
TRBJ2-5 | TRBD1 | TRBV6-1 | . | CASSEQEGAQTQYF | TGTGCCAGCAGTGAACAAGAGGGGGCCCAGACCCAGTACTTC
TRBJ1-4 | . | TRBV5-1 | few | CASSFRSRFATNEKLFF | TGCGCCAGCAGCTTCCGTTCCCGTTTTGCAACTAATGAAAAACTGTTTTTT
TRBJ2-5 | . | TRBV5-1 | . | CASSVESNTETQYF | TGCGCCAGCAGCGTGGAAAGTAACACAGAGACCCAGTACTTC
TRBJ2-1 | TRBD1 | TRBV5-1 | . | CASSSGQSSYNEQFF | TGCGCCAGCAGCTCGGGACAGAGCTCCTACAATGAGCAGTTCTTC
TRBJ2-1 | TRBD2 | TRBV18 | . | CASSPERGGAYNEQFF | TGTGCCAGCTCACCAGAGCGGGGGGGAGCCTACAATGAGCAGTTCTTC
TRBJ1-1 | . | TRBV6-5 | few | CASSSAGEMNTEAFF | TGTGCCAGCAGTTCCGCGGGAGAGATGAACACTGAAGCTTTCTTT
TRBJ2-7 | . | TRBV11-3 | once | CASSLAPTYEQYF | TGTGCCAGCAGCTTGGCTCCAACCTACGAGCAGTACTTC
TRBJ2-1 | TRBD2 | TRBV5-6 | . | CASSLVGRANEQFF | TGTGCCAGCAGCTTGGTCGGGAGGGCCAATGAGCAGTTCTTC
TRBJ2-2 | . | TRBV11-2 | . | CASSLDPGVRELFF | TGTGCCAGCAGCTTAGATCCGGGTGTCCGGGAGCTGTTTTTT
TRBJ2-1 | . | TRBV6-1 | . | CASSEGTRILYEQFF | TGTGCCAGCAGTGAGGGGACTCGTATTTTGTATGAGCAGTTCTTC
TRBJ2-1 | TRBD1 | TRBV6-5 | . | CASRSGTGDPWFF | TGTGCCAGCAGGTCCGGGACAGGTGACCCGTGGTTCTTC
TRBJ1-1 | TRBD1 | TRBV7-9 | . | CASSLRQGNTEAFF | TGTGCCAGCAGCTTAAGACAGGGGAACACTGAAGCTTTCTTT
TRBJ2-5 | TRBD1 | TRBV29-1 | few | CSFRQGAQETQYF | TGCAGCTTCCGACAGGGAGCCCAAGAGACCCAGTACTTC
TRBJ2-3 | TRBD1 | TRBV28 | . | CASRPRTGADTQYF | TGTGCCAGCAGACCCAGGACAGGGGCAGATACGCAGTATTTT
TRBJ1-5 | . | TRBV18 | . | CASSPYRDQPQHF | TGTGCCAGCTCACCATACAGGGATCAGCCCCAGCATTTT
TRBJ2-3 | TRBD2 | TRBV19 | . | CASSPGTTGTQYF | TGTGCCAGTAGTCCCGGGACTACGGGTACGCAGTATTTT
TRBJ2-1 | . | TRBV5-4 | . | CASSSFPSGGQFF | TGTGCCAGCAGCTCGTTCCCCAGCGGTGGGCAGTTCTTC
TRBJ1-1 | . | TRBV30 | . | CAWSVGGQTEAFF | TGTGCCTGGAGTGTAGGGGGGCAAACTGAAGCTTTCTTT
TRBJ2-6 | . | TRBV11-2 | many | CASSFAFSGANVLTF | TGTGCCAGCAGCTTTGCATTCTCTGGGGCCAACGTCCTGACTTTC